The clone carrying this TCR beta chain has just a few counts. The antigen is unknown. This record belongs to a study of T cell responses to AZD1222 COVID-19 vaccine. Assay: immunoSEQ multiplex PCR; the TCRdb copy retains only in-frame clones and omits some. The sample comprises about 110,000 clones, less than 90% of which are singletons, and around 10% rests with the top ten. Study-wide findings and caveats: Clonal diversity was possibly underestimated, and white British individuals and females predominated among donors.

CDR3 length: 14 amino acids. Germline CDR1 is MNHNS and CDR2 is SASEGT. The V end was cut by 2 bases, the J end by 2 bases, with 7 bases between. The material was peripheral blood, obtained on day 0 of AZD1222 vaccination. The gene calls are TRBV6-1 and TRBJ1-5; the D is unclear. The sequence came from an adult in good health. CDR3 sequence reads: CASSESGGNQPQHF. CDR3 coding DNA: TGTGCCAGCAGTGAAAGCGGGGGCAATCAGCCCCAGCATTTT.